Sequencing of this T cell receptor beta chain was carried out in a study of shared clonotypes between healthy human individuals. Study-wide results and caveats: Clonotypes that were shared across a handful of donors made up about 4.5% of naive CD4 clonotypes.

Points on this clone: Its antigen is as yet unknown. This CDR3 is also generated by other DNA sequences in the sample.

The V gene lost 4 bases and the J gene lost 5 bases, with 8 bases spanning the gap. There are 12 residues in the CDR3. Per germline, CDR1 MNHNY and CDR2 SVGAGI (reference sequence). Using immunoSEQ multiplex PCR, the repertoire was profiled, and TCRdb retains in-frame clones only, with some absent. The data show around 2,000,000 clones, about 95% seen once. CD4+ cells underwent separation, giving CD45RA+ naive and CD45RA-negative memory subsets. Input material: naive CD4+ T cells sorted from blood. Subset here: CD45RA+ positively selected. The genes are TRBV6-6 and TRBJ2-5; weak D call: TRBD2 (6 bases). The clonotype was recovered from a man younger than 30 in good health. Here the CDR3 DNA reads TGTGCCAGCAGTTTAGCGGAGGAGACCCAGTACTTC. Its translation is CASSLAEETQYF.